The 5 T cell receptor beta chains given below trace back to one sample, sequenced in a study of shared clonotypes between healthy human individuals. Data came from immunoSEQ multiplex PCR; TCRdb stores just in-frame clones and leaves some out. The data show approximately 1,500,000 clones, roughly 96% seen once. Material for sequencing was naive CD4+ T cells sorted from blood. The subset was: CD45RA+ positively selected. These receptor sequences come from a man aged 25-45 years in good health.

V is TRBV18 and J is TRBJ1-4; the D is unclear. V was shortened by 3 bases and J by 10 bases, with 15 bases between the two germline ends. The CDR3 spans 14 residues. CDR1 and CDR2 from the germline V gene are KGHSH and LQKENI. Written as DNA, the CDR3 is TGTGCCAGCTCACCTGGCATTCACGGTGGAAAACTGTTTTTT. This encodes CASSPGIHGGKLFF.

The rearrangement joins TRBV28 to TRBJ1-5; D is ambiguous. This CDR3 spans 16 amino acids. Looked up from germline, CDR1 is MDHEN and CDR2 is SYDVKM. Trimming stripped 6 bases from V and 2 bases from J, with 17 bases between. The CDR3 DNA follows: TGTGCCAGCAGCCCGACCGAGGAGTTGGGCAATCAGCCCCAGCATTTT. As protein: CASSPTEELGNQPQHF.

CDR3 in amino acids: CASSPRTGGFAEAFF. The CDR3 bases are TGTGCCAGCTCACCACGGACAGGGGGATTCGCTGAAGCTTTCTTT. The chain uses TRBV18 and TRBJ1-1; 10 nucleotides align to TRBD1. CDR1 KGHSH and CDR2 LQKENI come from the germline V gene. The CDR3 extends over 15 amino acids. J lost 6 bases, V lost 1 base, and 5 bases had no gene match.

This chain links TRBV29-1 with TRBJ1-5; 8 bases match TRBD1. The CDR3 covers 14 residues. The germline CDR1 and CDR2 sequences are SQVTM and ANQGSEA. V lost 0 bases and J lost 6; bases outside the gene matches: 4. The CDR3 reads CSVEDRGPGQPQHF. The CDR3 nucleotides are TGCAGCGTTGAAGACAGGGGGCCGGGTCAGCCCCAGCATTTT. The entire variable domain, with the rest obtained from reference TRBV29-1 and TRBJ1-5, is as follows: SAVISQKPSRDICQRGTSLTIQCQVDSQVTMMFWYRQQPGQSLTLIATANQGSEATYESGFVIDKFPISRPNLTFSTLTVSNMSPEDSSIYLCSVEDRGPGQPQHFGDGTRLSIL.

This chain connects TRBV6-5 to TRBJ1-2, with D unresolved. CDR1 and CDR2 from the germline V gene are MNHEY and SVGAGI. Trimming stripped 5 bases from V and 2 bases from J, with 9 bases between. The CDR3 runs to 13 residues. The CDR3: CASSAQRNYGYTF. CDR3 DNA sequence: TGTGCCAGCAGTGCTCAGCGAAACTATGGCTACACCTTC.